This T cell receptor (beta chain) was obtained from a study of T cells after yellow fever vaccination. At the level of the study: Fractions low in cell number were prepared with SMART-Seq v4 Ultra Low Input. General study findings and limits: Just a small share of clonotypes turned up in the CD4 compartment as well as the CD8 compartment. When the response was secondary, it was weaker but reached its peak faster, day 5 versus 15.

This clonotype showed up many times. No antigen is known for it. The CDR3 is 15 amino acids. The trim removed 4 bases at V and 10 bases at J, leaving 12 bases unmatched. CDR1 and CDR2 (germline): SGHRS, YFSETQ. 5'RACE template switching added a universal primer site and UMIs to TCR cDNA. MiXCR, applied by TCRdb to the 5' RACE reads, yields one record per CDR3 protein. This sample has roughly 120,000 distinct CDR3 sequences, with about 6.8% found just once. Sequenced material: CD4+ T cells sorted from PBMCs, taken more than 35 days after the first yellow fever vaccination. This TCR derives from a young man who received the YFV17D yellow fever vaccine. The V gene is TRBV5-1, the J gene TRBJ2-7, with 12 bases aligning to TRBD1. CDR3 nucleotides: TGCGCCAGCAGCCCGGGGCCCGGGACAGGGGGCGACCAGTACTTC. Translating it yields CASSPGPGTGGDQYF.